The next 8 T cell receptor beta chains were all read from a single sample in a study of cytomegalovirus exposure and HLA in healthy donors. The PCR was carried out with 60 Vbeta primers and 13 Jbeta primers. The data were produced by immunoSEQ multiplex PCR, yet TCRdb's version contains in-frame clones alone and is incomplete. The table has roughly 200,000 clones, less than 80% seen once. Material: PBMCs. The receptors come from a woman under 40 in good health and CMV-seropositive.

The CDR3, as DNA: TGTGCCAGCAGTCCTCGGGACAGGGTTAGCTACACCTTC. Amino acid sequence: CASSPRDRVSYTF. The genes are TRBV6-5 and TRBJ1-2; 9 bases align to TRBD1. This CDR3 contains 13 residues. V was pared by 5 bases and J by 9 bases, with 7 bases of the junction left unmatched. Looked up from germline, CDR1 is MNHEY and CDR2 is SVGAGI.

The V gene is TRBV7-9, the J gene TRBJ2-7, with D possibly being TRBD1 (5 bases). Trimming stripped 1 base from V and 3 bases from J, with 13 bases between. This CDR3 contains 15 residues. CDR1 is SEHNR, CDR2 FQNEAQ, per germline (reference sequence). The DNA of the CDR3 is TGTGCCAGCAGCTTAGAGGTCAGGGCTTTCTACGAGCAGTACTTC. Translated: CASSLEVRAFYEQYF.

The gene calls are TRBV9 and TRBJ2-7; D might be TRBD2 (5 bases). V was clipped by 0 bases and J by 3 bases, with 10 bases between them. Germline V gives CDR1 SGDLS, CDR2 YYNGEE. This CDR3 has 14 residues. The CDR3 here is CASSVGDSVYEQYF. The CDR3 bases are TGTGCCAGCAGCGTAGGGGATAGCGTCTACGAGCAGTACTTC.

The CDR3 sequence is CAWSGGTPGTEAFF. As DNA, the CDR3 is TGTGCCTGGAGTGGCGGGACCCCTGGGACTGAAGCTTTCTTT. The chain carries TRBV30 and TRBJ1-1, with D possibly matching TRBD1 (5 bases). Germline V gene sequence: CDR1 GTSNPN, CDR2 SVGIG (reference sequence). The CDR3 spans 14 residues. Between the trimmed V and J ends, which lost 1 base and 5 bases, there was a span of 14 bases. Full variable domain (outside the CDR3, taken from reference TRBV30 and TRBJ1-1): SQTIHQWPATLVQPVGSPLSLECTVEGTSNPNLYWYRQAAGRGLQLLFYSVGIGQISSEVPQNLSASRPQDRQFILSSKKLLLSDSGFYLCAWSGGTPGTEAFFGQGTRLTVV.

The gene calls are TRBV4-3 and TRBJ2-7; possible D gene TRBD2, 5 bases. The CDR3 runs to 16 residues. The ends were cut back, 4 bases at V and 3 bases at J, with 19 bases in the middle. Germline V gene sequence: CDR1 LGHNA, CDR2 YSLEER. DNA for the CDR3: TGCGCCAGCAGCCCTCAAGATAGCCGGGGAATCTACGAGCAGTACTTC. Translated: CASSPQDSRGIYEQYF.

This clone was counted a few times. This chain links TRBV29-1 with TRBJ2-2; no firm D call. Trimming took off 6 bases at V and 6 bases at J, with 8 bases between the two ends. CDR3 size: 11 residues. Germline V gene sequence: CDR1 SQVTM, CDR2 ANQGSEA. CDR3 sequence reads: CSVEKAGELFF. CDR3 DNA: TGCAGCGTGGAGAAGGCCGGGGAGCTGTTTTTT.

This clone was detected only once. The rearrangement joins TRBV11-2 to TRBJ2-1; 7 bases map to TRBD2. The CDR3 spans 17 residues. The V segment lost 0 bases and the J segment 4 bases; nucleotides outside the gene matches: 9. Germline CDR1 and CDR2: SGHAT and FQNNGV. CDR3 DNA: TGTGCCAGCAGCTTAGATCTGGAACTAGCGTTATACAATGAGCAGTTCTTC. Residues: CASSLDLELALYNEQFF. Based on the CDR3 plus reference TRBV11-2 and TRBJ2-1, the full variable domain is EAGVAQSPRYKIIEKRQSVAFWCNPISGHATLYWYQQILGQGPKLLIQFQNNGVVDDSQLPKDRFSAERLKGVDSTLKIQPAKLEDSAVYLCASSLDLELALYNEQFFGPGTRLTVL.

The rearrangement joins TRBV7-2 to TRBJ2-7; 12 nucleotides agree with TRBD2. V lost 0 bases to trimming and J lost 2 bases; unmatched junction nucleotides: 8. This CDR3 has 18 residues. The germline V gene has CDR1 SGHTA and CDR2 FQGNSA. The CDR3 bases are TGTGCCAGCAGCTTAGCTTCGACTAGCGGGGGATACGCCTACGAGCAGTACTTC. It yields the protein CASSLASTSGGYAYEQYF.